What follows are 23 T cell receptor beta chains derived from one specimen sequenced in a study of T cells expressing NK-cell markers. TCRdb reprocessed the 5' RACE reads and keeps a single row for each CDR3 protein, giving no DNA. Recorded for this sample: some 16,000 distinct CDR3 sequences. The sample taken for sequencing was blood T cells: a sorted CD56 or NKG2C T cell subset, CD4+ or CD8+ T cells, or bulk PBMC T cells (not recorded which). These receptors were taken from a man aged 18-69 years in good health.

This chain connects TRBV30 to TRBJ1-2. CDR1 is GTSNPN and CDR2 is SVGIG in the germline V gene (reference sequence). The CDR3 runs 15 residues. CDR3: CAWTSRLGSFYGYTF.

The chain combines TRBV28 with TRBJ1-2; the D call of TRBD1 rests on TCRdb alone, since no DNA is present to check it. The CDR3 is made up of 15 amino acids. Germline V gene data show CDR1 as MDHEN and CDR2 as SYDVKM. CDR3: CASSFGADSLRGYTF.

The CDR3 protein is CASSFTGYEQYF. This chain links TRBV5-1 with TRBJ2-7. Per the germline V gene, CDR1 is SGHRS and CDR2 is YFSETQ. The CDR3 totals 12 residues.

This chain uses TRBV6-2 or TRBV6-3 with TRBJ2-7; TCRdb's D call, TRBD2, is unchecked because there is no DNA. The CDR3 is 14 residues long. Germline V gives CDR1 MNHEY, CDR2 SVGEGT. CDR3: CASRLWRGTYEQYF.

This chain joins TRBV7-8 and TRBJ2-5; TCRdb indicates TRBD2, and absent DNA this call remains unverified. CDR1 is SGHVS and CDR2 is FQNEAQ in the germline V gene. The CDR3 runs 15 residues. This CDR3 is CASSLWTSGKETQYF.

This chain's CDR3 is CASSPALFSQDTGELFF. The rearrangement joins TRBV12-3 or TRBV12-4 to TRBJ2-2; without DNA, the TCRdb call of TRBD1 cannot be checked. CDR3 length: 17 amino acids.

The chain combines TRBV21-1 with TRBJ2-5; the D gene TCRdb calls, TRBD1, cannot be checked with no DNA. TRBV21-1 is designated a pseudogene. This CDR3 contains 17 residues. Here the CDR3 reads CASSPLTLRDPQETQYF.

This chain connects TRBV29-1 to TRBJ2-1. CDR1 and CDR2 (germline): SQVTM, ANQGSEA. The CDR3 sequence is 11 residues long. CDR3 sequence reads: CSVGGYGEQFF.

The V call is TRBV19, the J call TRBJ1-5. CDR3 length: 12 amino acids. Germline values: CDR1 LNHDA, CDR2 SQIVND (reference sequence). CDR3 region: CASTDSYQPQHF.

CDR3 in amino acids: CASSSSEVSEQYF. The V gene is TRBV5-1, the J gene TRBJ2-7; TCRdb reports TRBD2, a call that lacks DNA to check it against. This CDR3 is 13 amino acids long. The germline V gene encodes CDR1 SGHRS and CDR2 YFSETQ. The variable domain in full, completed from reference TRBV5-1 and TRBJ2-7, reads KAGVTQTPRYLIKTRGQQVTLSCSPISGHRSVSWYQQTPGQGLQFLFEYFSETQRNKGNFPGRFSGRQFSNSRSEMNVSTLELGDSALYLCASSSSEVSEQYFGPGTRLTVT.

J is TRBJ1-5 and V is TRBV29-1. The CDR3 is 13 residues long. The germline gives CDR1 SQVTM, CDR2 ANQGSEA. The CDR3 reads CSVVENSNQPQHF.

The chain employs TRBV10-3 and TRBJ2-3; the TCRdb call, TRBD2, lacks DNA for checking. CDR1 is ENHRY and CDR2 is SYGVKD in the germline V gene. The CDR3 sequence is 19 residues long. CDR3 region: CAISDLFRQEVLVGDTQYF.

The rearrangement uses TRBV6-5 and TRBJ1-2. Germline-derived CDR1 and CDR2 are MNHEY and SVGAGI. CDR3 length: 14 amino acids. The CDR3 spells CASSYQPGPYGYTF.

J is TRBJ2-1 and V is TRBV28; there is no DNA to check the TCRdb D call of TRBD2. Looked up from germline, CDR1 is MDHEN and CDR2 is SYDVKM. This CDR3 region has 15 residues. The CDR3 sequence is CASRRAGGTYNEQFF.

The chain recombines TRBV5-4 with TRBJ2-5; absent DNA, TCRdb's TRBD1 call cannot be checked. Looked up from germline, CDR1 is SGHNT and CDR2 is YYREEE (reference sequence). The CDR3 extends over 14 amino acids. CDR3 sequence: CASSPQTGKETQYF. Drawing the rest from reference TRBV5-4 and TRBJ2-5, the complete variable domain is ETGVTQSPTHLIKTRGQQVTLRCSSQSGHNTVSWYQQALGQGPQFIFQYYREEENGRGNFPPRFSGLQFPNYSSELNVNALELDDSALYLCASSPQTGKETQYFGPGTRLLVL.

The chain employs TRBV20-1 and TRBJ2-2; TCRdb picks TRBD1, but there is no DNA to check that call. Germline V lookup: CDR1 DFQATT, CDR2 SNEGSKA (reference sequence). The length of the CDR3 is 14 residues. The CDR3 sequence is CSARPKGSAGELFF.

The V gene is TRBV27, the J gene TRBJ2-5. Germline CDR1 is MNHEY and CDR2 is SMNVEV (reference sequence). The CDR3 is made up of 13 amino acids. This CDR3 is CASSFVRQETQYF.

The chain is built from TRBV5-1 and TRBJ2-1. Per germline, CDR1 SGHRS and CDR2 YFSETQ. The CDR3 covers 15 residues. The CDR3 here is CASSVQVMENGEQFF. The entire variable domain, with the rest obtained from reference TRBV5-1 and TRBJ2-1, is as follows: KAGVTQTPRYLIKTRGQQVTLSCSPISGHRSVSWYQQTPGQGLQFLFEYFSETQRNKGNFPGRFSGRQFSNSRSEMNVSTLELGDSALYLCASSVQVMENGEQFFGPGTRLTVL.

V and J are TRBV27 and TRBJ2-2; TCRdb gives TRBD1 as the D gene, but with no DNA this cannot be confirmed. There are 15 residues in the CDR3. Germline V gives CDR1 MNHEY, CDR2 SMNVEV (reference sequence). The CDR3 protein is CASTKGQSMAGELFF.

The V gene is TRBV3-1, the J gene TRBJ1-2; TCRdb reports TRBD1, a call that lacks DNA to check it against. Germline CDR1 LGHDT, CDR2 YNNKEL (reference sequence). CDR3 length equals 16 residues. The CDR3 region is CASSQLRYGGRYGYTF.

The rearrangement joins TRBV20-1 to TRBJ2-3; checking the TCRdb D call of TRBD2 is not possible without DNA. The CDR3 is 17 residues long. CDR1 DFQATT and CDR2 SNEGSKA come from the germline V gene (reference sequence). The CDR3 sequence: CSARGGLAGTGTDTQYF.

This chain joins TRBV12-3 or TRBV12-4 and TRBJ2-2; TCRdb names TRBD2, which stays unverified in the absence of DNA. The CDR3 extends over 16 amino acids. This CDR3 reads CASVSAGGFGTGELFF.

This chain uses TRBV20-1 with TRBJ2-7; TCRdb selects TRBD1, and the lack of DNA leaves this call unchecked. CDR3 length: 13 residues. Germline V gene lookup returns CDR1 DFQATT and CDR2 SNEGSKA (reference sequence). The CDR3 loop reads CSARGTGRYEQYF.